Listed here is a single T cell receptor beta chain. Original processing notes: Amplifying reference gene primers gave estimates of nucleated cell counts. Here immunoSEQ multiplex PCR was the method, and the copy in TCRdb shows in-frame clones only, minus some. V and J calls and clone size are as listed in that table; D and trimming were resolved from the DNA. The sample consists of about 260,000 clones, approximately 87% of them appearing once. The record originates from a study of blood T cell repertoires in COVID-19. Study at large: Acute and convalescent COVID-19 specimens originated in the United States, Italy and Spain. Sample material is recorded as cDNA or gDNA derived from T cells, B-cell-depleted T cells, or PBMCs.

The ends were cut back, 2 bases at V and 5 bases at J, with 6 bases in the middle. Germline V gene data show CDR1 as MNHNS and CDR2 as SASEGT. The CDR3 length is 12 residues. This receptor was taken from a man in his sixties who had recovered from COVID-19. This chain uses TRBV6-1 with TRBJ2-5; no clear D gene. The sequencing input was peripheral blood. CDR3 sequence (DNA): TGTGCCAGCAGTGAACCGCGGGAGACCCAGTACTTC. Its protein product is CASSEPRETQYF.